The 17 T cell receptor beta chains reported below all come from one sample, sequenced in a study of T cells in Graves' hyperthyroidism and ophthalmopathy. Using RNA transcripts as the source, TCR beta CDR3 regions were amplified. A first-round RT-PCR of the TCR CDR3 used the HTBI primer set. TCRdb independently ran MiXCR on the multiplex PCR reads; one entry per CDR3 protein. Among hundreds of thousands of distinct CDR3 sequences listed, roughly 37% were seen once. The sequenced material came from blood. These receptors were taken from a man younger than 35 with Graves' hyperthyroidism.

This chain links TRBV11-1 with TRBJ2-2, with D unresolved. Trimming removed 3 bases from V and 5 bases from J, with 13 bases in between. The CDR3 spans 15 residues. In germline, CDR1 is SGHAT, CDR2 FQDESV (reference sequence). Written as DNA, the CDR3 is TGTGCCAGCAGCTTGAACAGTAGAGTTACCGGGGAGCTGTTTTTT. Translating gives CASSLNSRVTGELFF.

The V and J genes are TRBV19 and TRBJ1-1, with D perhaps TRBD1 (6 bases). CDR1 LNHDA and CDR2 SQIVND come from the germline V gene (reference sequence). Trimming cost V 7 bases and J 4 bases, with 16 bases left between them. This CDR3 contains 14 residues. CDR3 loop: CASTPLGGATEAFF. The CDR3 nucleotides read TGTGCCAGTACCCCCCTCGGGGGCGCCACTGAAGCTTTCTTT.

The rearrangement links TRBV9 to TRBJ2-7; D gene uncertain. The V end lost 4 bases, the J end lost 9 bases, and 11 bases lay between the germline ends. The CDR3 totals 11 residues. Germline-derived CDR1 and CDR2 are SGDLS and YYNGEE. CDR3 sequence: CASSSGRGQYF. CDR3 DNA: TGTGCCAGCAGCTCCGGACGTGGGCAGTACTTC.

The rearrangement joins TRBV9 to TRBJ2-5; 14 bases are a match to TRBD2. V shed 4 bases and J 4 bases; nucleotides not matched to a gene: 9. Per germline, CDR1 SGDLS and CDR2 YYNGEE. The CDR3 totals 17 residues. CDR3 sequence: CASSQGGLAGVSETQYF. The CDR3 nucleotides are TGTGCCAGCAGCCAAGGGGGACTAGCGGGAGTATCAGAGACCCAGTACTTC.

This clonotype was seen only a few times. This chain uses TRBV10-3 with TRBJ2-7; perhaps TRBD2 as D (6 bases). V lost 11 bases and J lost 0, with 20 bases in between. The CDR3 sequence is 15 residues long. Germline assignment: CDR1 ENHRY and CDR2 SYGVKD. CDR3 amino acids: CASTPRDLNSYEQYF. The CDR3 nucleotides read TGTGCCTCAACCCCCCGGGACTTGAACTCCTACGAGCAGTACTTC.

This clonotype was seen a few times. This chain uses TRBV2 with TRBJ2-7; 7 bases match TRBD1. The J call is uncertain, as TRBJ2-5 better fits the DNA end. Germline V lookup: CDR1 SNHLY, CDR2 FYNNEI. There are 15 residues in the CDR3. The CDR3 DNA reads TGTGCCAGCAGTCTATCGACAGGGTTGTGGGAGACCCAGTACTTC. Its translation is CASSLSTGLWETQYF.

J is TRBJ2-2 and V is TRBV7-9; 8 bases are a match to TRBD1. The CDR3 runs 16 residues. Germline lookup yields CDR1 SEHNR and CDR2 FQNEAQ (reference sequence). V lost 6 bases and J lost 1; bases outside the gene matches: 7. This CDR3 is CASSSDGTGNTGELFF. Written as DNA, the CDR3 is TGTGCCAGCAGTTCCGACGGGACAGGGAACACCGGGGAGCTGTTTTTT.

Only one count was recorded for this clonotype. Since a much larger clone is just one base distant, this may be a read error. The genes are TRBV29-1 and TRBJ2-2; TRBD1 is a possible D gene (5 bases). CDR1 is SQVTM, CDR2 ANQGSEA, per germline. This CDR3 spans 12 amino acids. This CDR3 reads CRVEIRAGELFF. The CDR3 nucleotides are TGCCGCGTTGAGATCAGGGCCGGGGAGCTGTTTTTT.

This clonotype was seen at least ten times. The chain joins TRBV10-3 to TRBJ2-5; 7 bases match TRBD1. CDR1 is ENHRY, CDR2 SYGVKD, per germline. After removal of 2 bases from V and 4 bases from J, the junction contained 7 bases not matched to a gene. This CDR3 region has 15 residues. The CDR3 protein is CAISEPGTDGETQYF. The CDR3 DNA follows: TGTGCCATCAGTGAGCCTGGGACAGACGGAGAGACCCAGTACTTC.

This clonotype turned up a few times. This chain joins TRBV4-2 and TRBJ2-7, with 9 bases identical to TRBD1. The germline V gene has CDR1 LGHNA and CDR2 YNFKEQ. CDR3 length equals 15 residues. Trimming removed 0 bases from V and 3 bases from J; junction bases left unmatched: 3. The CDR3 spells CASSQDWTGVYEQYF. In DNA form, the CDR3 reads TGTGCCAGCAGCCAAGACTGGACAGGGGTCTACGAGCAGTACTTC.

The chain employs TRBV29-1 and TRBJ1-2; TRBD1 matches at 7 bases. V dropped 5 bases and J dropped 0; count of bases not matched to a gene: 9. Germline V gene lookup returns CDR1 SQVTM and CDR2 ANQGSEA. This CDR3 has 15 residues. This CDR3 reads CSVHLIGTANYGYTF. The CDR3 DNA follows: TGCAGCGTTCACCTTATAGGGACAGCTAACTATGGCTACACCTTC.

The CDR3 DNA sequence: TGTGCCAGCAGCAGGGACGGACCAAGCAATCAGCATTTT. Residues: CASSRDGPSNQHF. V usage is TRBV2 and J usage is TRBJ1-5; maybe TRBD1 (5 bases). The germline V gene encodes CDR1 SNHLY and CDR2 FYNNEI. This CDR3 is 13 amino acids long. The ends were cut back, 6 bases at V and 13 bases at J, with 19 bases in the middle.

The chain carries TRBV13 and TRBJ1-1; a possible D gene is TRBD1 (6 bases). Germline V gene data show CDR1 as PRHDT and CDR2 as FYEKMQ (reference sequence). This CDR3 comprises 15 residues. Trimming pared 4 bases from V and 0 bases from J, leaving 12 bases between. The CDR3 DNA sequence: TGTGCCAGCAGCTCCCGGGACACCATGAACACTGAAGCTTTCTTT. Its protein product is CASSSRDTMNTEAFF.

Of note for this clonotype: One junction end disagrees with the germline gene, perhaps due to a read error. The DNA for the CDR3 is TGTGCCACCAGCTCCCGGGACCAGGGCACCACATATTTT. Amino acids: CATSSRDQGTTYF. The chain links TRBV15 to TRBJ1-3, with a possible D match to TRBD1 (5 bases). CDR3 length: 13 residues. CDR1 is LNHNV, CDR2 YYDKDF, per germline (reference sequence). The entire variable domain, with the rest obtained from reference TRBV15 and TRBJ1-3, is as follows: DAMVIQNPRYQVTQFGKPVTLSCSQTLNHNVMYWYQQKSSQAPKLLFHYYDKDFNNEADTPDNFQSRRPNTSFCFLDIRSPGLGDTAMYLCATSSRDQGTTYFGEGSWLTVV.

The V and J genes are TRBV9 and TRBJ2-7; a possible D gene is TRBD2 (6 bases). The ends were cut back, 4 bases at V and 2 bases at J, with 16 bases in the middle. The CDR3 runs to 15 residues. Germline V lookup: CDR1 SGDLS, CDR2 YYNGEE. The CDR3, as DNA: TGTGCCAGCAGCCGACGGGGGACCCCGACCTACGAGCAGTACTTC. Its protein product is CASSRRGTPTYEQYF.

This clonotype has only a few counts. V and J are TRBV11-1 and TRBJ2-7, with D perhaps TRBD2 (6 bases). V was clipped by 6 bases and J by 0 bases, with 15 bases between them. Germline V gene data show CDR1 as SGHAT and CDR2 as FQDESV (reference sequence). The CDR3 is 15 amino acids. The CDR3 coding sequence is TGTGCCAGCAGTTCCGGGGGACCCATCTCCTACGAGCAGTACTTC. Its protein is CASSSGGPISYEQYF.

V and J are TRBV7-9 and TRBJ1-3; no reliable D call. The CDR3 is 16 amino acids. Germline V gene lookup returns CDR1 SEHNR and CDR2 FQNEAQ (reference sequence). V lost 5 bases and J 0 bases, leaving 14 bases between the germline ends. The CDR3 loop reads CASSAPTQYSGNTIYF. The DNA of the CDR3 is TGTGCCAGCAGCGCCCCGACCCAATACTCTGGAAACACCATATATTTT. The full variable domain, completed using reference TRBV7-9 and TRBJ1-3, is DTGVSQNPRHKITKRGQNVTFRCDPISEHNRLYWYRQTLGQGPEFLTYFQNEAQLEKSRLLSDRFSAERPKGSFSTLEIQRTEQGDSAMYLCASSAPTQYSGNTIYFGEGSWLTVV.